These T cell receptor beta chains were read from a single sample in a study of blood T cell repertoires in COVID-19. The repertoire was sequenced with immunoSEQ multiplex PCR; TCRdb's copy has only in-frame clones and lacks some. The sample lists about 260,000 clones, about nine tenths occurring once. The specimen sequenced was peripheral blood. The receptors were gathered from a man aged 55 to 69 who had recovered from COVID-19. CDR3s include the opening cysteine and the closing phenylalanine or tryptophan. Fields, in order: V gene, J gene, clone size, D gene, CDR3 DNA, CDR3 protein. The D gene is left open where the match is weak. Clone size is given for some rows only: seen once, a few or many times, or a class if the clone is expanded.

TRBV27	TRBJ1-2	.	TRBD1	TGTGCCAGCAGTTGGAGAATTTGGGGACAGGGGTCCTATGGCTACACCTTC	CASSWRIWGQGSYGYTF
TRBV3-1/TRBV3-2	TRBJ2-1	.	TRBD1	TGTGCCAGCAGCCAGGACAGGGCCGGCGTCTTCTATGAGCAGTTCTTC	CASSQDRAGVFYEQFF
TRBV6-2/TRBV6-3	TRBJ1-5	.	.	TGTGCCAGCAGTTACTCGATAGTCCTCAATCAGCCCCAGCATTTT	CASSYSIVLNQPQHF
TRBV27	TRBJ2-1	.	TRBD2	TGTGCCAGCAGTGCGGGACTAGCGGAATACAATGAGCAGTTCTTC	CASSAGLAEYNEQFF
TRBV27	TRBJ2-2	.	TRBD1	TGTGCCAGCAGTCTTCGGACAGGGGGCCTCACCGGGGAGCTGTTTTTT	CASSLRTGGLTGELFF
TRBV24-1	TRBJ1-1	.	.	TGTGCCACCGCTACAGGCGGGAACACTGAAGCTTTCTTT	CATATGGNTEAFF
TRBV7-9	TRBJ2-7	.	TRBD1	TGTGCCAGCAGCTTAGGGACAGGGATCTCCTACGAGCAGTACTTC	CASSLGTGISYEQYF
TRBV29-1	TRBJ1-3	.	TRBD1	TGCAGCGTTTTGGGAGGACAGGTCGATCTTGGAAACACCATATATTTT	CSVLGGQVDLGNTIYF
TRBV29-1	TRBJ2-2	.	.	TGCAGCGTTGAAGATCAGTCCTATGGGAGGAACACCGGGGAGCTGTTTTTT	CSVEDQSYGRNTGELFF
TRBV19	TRBJ2-7	.	.	TGTGCCAGTAGTTCCCGACTAGTCCCCACCTACGAGCAGTACTTC	CASSSRLVPTYEQYF
TRBV6-1	TRBJ1-5	.	.	TGTGCCAGCAGTGAAGAAACAGCTATTGGGCCCCAGCATTTT	CASSEETAIGPQHF
TRBV29-1	TRBJ2-7	.	TRBD2	TGCAGCGCCAAGGGACTAGCGGGTTTCTCCTACGAGCAGTACTTC	CSAKGLAGFSYEQYF
TRBV19	TRBJ1-1	once	.	TGTGCCAGTAGTATAGAGCACAGAAACACTGAAGCTTTCTTT	CASSIEHRNTEAFF
TRBV9	TRBJ2-3	.	TRBD1	TGTGCCAGCAGCGTATGGACAGGGAGCACAGATACGCAGTATTTT	CASSVWTGSTDTQYF
TRBV7-7	TRBJ2-5	.	TRBD2	TGTGCTAGCAGCCGCCCCGGGACTAACCAGGCCCAGTACTTC	CASSRPGTNQAQYF
TRBV27	TRBJ1-1	.	.	TGTGCCAGCAGTTTAATTCGCGGCAGATTGAACACTGAAGCTTTCTTT	CASSLIRGRLNTEAFF
TRBV6-2/TRBV6-3	TRBJ1-5	.	.	TGTGCCAGCAGTTACTCGAGCTGGGGGCACCAGCCCCAGCATTTT	CASSYSSWGHQPQHF
TRBV2	TRBJ1-2	.	.	TGTGCCAGCATTTCAGGCGTCCTGTCCGACACCTTC	CASISGVLSDTF
TRBV9	TRBJ1-4	.	.	TGTGCCAGCAGTCAACAGGTCTCGGCTAATGAAAAACTGTTTTTT	CASSQQVSANEKLFF
TRBV14	TRBJ2-1	.	TRBD2	TGTGCCAGCAGCCAAGGGTCTAGCGGTTACAATGAGCAGTTCTTC	CASSQGSSGYNEQFF
TRBV6-2/TRBV6-3	TRBJ2-2	.	.	TGTGCCAGCAGTTACAGACTACAGAACACCGGGGAGCTGTTTTTT	CASSYRLQNTGELFF
TRBV5-1	TRBJ2-5	.	TRBD1	TGCGCCAGCAGCTTTGAGCTGAGACAGGGGGAGACCCAGTACTTC	CASSFELRQGETQYF